These 29 T cell receptor beta chains were all obtained from the same sample, sequenced in a study of T cells in Graves' hyperthyroidism and ophthalmopathy. Amplified TCR beta CDR3 regions derived from RNA transcripts. Initially, a first-round RT-PCR of the TCR CDR3 employed the HTBI primer set. TCRdb re-derived calls from the multiplex PCR reads in MiXCR, one entry per CDR3 protein. Of 490,000 or so distinct CDR3 sequences listed, 20% to 25% are singletons. The sequenced sample was blood. The receptors originated from a woman between 65 and 79 years old with Graves' ophthalmopathy.

This clonotype was seen repeatedly, ten times or more. The chain employs TRBV28 and TRBJ2-7; 10 bases agree with TRBD1. Germline trimming cut 6 bases from V and 3 bases from J; bases unmatched to any gene: 11. Per germline, CDR1 MDHEN and CDR2 SYDVKM. This CDR3 contains 16 residues. Here the CDR3 reads CASRSTRDRGGYEQYF. The CDR3 DNA is TGTGCCAGCAGATCTACTCGGGACAGGGGCGGCTACGAGCAGTACTTC. Full variable domain (rest looked up from reference TRBV28 and TRBJ2-7): DVKVTQSSRYLVKRTGEKVFLECVQDMDHENMFWYRQDPGLGLRLIYFSYDVKMKEKGDIPEGYSVSREKKERFSLILESASTNQTSMYLCASRSTRDRGGYEQYFGPGTRLTVT.

This clonotype was seen ten or more times. The chain joins TRBV28 to TRBJ2-3; TRBD2 aligns across 9 bases. The V gene's germline CDR1 is MDHEN and CDR2 SYDVKM. Trimming took 7 bases from V and 6 from J; bases not matched to a gene: 5. This CDR3 has 13 residues. The CDR3 DNA reads TGTGCCAGCAAACCTAGCGGGGACGATACGCAGTATTTT. Protein sequence: CASKPSGDDTQYF. Full variable domain (missing parts from reference TRBV28 and TRBJ2-3): DVKVTQSSRYLVKRTGEKVFLECVQDMDHENMFWYRQDPGLGLRLIYFSYDVKMKEKGDIPEGYSVSREKKERFSLILESASTNQTSMYLCASKPSGDDTQYFGPGTRLTVL.

This rearrangement joins TRBV12-5 to TRBJ2-1, with 7 bases aligning to TRBD1. With V trimmed by 1 base and J by 8 bases, 5 bases remained unmatched. Germline V gene lookup returns CDR1 LGHNT and CDR2 FRNRAP. CDR3 length: 14 amino acids. The CDR3 here is CASGLETGTDEQFF. The CDR3 nucleotides are TGTGCTAGTGGTTTGGAGACAGGGACGGATGAGCAGTTCTTC.

This chain joins TRBV12-3 or TRBV12-4 and TRBJ2-3; 10 nucleotides match TRBD2. Losses at the gene ends were 6 bases for V and 3 bases for J; bases not matched to a gene: 9. CDR3 size: 16 residues. Written as DNA, the CDR3 is TGTGCCAGCAGCCACCCCCTACTAGCGGGGACAGATACGCAGTATTTT. Amino acid sequence: CASSHPLLAGTDTQYF.

Ten or more counts support this clonotype. The rearrangement links TRBV2 to TRBJ2-1; 13 nucleotides agree with TRBD2. The CDR3 has 21 amino acids. The junction had 16 bases not matched to a gene; V was cut back by 3 bases and J by 2 bases. Per germline, CDR1 SNHLY and CDR2 FYNNEI. The DNA of the CDR3 is TGTGCCAGCAGTGAGGCCCTAGGGACTAGCGGGAACAGGGGGGCCTACAATGAGCAGTTCTTC. Translated: CASSEALGTSGNRGAYNEQFF.

This clonotype was seen a few times. V and J are TRBV18 and TRBJ1-1; D is unclear. The CDR3 covers 15 residues. The germline V and J ends were trimmed by 3 bases and 4 bases, with 15 bases remaining between them. From germline, CDR1 is KGHSH and CDR2 LQKENI. CDR3 residues: CASSPPVGRTTEAFF. Written as DNA, the CDR3 is TGTGCCAGCTCACCTCCGGTGGGTAGGACCACTGAAGCTTTCTTT.

The rearrangement uses TRBV5-6 and TRBJ1-1; no firm D call. V was shortened by 3 bases and J by 4 bases, with 13 bases between the two germline ends. Germline V gene data show CDR1 as SGHDT and CDR2 as YYEEEE. This CDR3 comprises 14 residues. The CDR3 bases are TGTGCCAGCAGCTGGGGTGGGGTGCCCACTGAAGCTTTCTTT. It yields the protein CASSWGGVPTEAFF.

This clonotype was found a few times. The chain links TRBV29-1 to TRBJ2-7; tentative D call: TRBD1 (6 bases). The germline V and J ends were trimmed by 4 bases and 7 bases, with 17 bases remaining between them. The CDR3 extends over 13 amino acids. The V gene's germline CDR1 is SQVTM and CDR2 ANQGSEA. The CDR3 loop reads CSVGTGIRGEQYF. Here the CDR3 DNA reads TGCAGCGTTGGAACAGGGATTAGGGGGGAGCAGTACTTC.

This clonotype was detected only a few times. This chain connects TRBV6-5 to TRBJ2-5; 9 nucleotides match TRBD2. This CDR3 has 16 residues. Per the germline V gene, CDR1 is MNHEY and CDR2 is SVGAGI. V lost 1 base to trimming and J lost 4 bases; unmatched junction nucleotides: 7. CDR3 loop: CASSYWRTSVRETQYF. CDR3 nucleotide sequence: TGTGCCAGCAGTTACTGGAGGACTAGCGTACGAGAGACCCAGTACTTC.

This CDR3 reads CASSPRGGFYEQYF. The CDR3 nucleotides read TGTGCCAGCAGCCCCAGGGGAGGCTTCTACGAGCAGTACTTC. This rearrangement joins TRBV7-2 to TRBJ2-7, with D perhaps TRBD1 or TRBD2 (6 bases each). The CDR3 totals 14 residues. Germline V gene sequence: CDR1 SGHTA, CDR2 FQGNSA. Trimming cost V 5 bases and J 3 bases, with 14 bases left between them.

This clonotype was counted only a few times. The V gene is TRBV6-2 or TRBV6-3, the J gene TRBJ2-5; no reliable D call. The CDR3 is made up of 13 amino acids. In germline, CDR1 is MNHEY, CDR2 SVGEGT. The V end was cut by 6 bases, the J end by 5 bases, with 13 bases between. The CDR3 protein is CASSPTQRETQYF. Here the CDR3 DNA reads TGTGCCAGCAGCCCCACCCAGAGGGAGACCCAGTACTTC.

This clonotype came up a few times. The chain is built from TRBV6-1 and TRBJ1-1, with 7 bases identical to TRBD1. From germline, CDR1 is MNHNS and CDR2 SASEGT. V shed 5 bases, J shed 1 base, and the junction held 4 bases outside the gene matches. The CDR3 runs 14 residues. The DNA for the CDR3 is TGTGCCAGCAGTACGGACAGGTGGAACACTGAAGCTTTCTTT. The encoded protein is CASSTDRWNTEAFF.

This clonotype was detected a few times. This sequence joins TRBV10-1 and TRBJ2-7; D call uncertain. Germline CDR1 and CDR2: WNHNN and SYGVQD (reference sequence). This CDR3 comprises 14 residues. V gave up 6 bases and J gave up 6 bases, with 18 bases separating them. DNA for the CDR3: TGCGCCAGCAGCAGTGGTACTGTTTCTAGCGAGCAGTACTTC. Protein sequence: CASSSGTVSSEQYF.

CDR3 DNA: TGCAGTGCGGCTAGCGGGCATATTTTTACCTACAATGAGCAGTTCTTC. Translation gives CSAASGHIFTYNEQFF. The genes are TRBV20-1 and TRBJ2-1, with 8 bases aligning to TRBD2. CDR1 DFQATT and CDR2 SNEGSKA come from the germline V gene (reference sequence). This CDR3 has 16 residues. Losses at the gene ends were 6 bases for V and 2 bases for J; bases not matched to a gene: 12.

This clonotype was seen a few times. The J gene is TRBJ1-2, the V gene TRBV5-1, with 9 bases fitting TRBD1. The CDR3 spans 14 residues. V trimming: 2 bases; J trimming: 8 bases; junction bases outside the gene matches: 7. The germline V gene encodes CDR1 SGHRS and CDR2 YFSETQ. In DNA form, the CDR3 reads TGCGCCAGCAGCTTTGGACAGGGGATCGGAGGCTACACCTTC. Its protein is CASSFGQGIGGYTF.

This clonotype showed up just a few times. The rearrangement uses TRBV5-1 and TRBJ2-3; tentative D call: TRBD2 (6 bases). V was clipped by 4 bases and J by 0 bases, with 12 bases between them. Germline CDR1 reads SGHRS; CDR2 reads YFSETQ. This CDR3 is 15 amino acids long. The CDR3 here is CASSGRHTSTDTQYF. The CDR3 DNA reads as TGCGCCAGCAGCGGGAGGCATACTAGCACAGATACGCAGTATTTT.

To note about this clonotype: One base away lies a much larger clone, so this may be a sequencing read error. J is TRBJ1-1 and V is TRBV10-3; unclear D gene. The ends were cut back, 4 bases at V and 3 bases at J, with 9 bases in the middle. This CDR3 contains 13 residues. Germline V CDR1 and CDR2: ENHRY, SYGVKD. CDR3 DNA: TGTGCCATCAGTGGACCGGTGTACACTGAAGCTTTCTTT. Encoded protein: CAISGPVYTEAFF.

On this clonotype itself: A much bigger clone sits one base away, suggesting this may be a read error. The chain uses TRBV6-9 and TRBJ1-1; the D is unclear. V shed 4 bases and J shed 11 bases, with 17 bases lying between them. Germline V lookup: CDR1 MNHGY, CDR2 SVAAGI. This CDR3 has 13 amino acids. CDR3: CASSFLGVHDAFF. DNA of the CDR3: TGTGCCAGCAGTTTCCTTGGGGTCCATGATGCTTTCTTT.

This clonotype has a handful of counts. The chain carries TRBV6-1 and TRBJ1-5; 7 bases match TRBD1. This CDR3 spans 16 amino acids. The germline V gene has CDR1 MNHNS and CDR2 SASEGT. The junction had 7 bases not matched to a gene; V was cut back by 4 bases and J by 1 base. CDR3 DNA sequence: TGTGCCAGCAGTGCCTACCGACAGGGAAGCAATCAGCCCCAGCATTTT. Translated, it gives CASSAYRQGSNQPQHF.

This clonotype has only a few counts. V is TRBV5-1 and J is TRBJ2-1; 13 bases map to TRBD2. The CDR3 covers 15 residues. The V gene end was trimmed by 6 bases and the J gene end by 12 bases; junction bases not matched to a gene: 12. Germline V gene sequence: CDR1 SGHRS, CDR2 YFSETQ. This CDR3 is CASNEGLAGPQRQFF. Here the CDR3 DNA reads TGCGCCAGCAATGAGGGACTAGCGGGACCCCAACGGCAGTTCTTC.

The sample holds a few counts of this clonotype. The chain combines TRBV30 with TRBJ2-5; D perhaps matches TRBD1 (5 bases). Germline V gene sequence: CDR1 GTSNPN, CDR2 SVGIG (reference sequence). Trimming removed 5 bases from V and 7 bases from J, with 8 bases in between. This CDR3 has 10 residues. Written as DNA, the CDR3 is TGTGCCTGGGGGGCTGGGACCCAGTACTTC. Its protein product is CAWGAGTQYF. Full variable domain (missing parts from reference TRBV30 and TRBJ2-5): SQTIHQWPATLVQPVGSPLSLECTVEGTSNPNLYWYRQAAGRGLQLLFYSVGIGQISSEVPQNLSASRPQDRQFILSSKKLLLSDSGFYLCAWGAGTQYFGPGTRLLVL.

The V call is TRBV12-3 or TRBV12-4, the J call TRBJ1-3; maybe TRBD1 (5 bases). Deletions cut 7 bases from V and 2 bases from J, with 18 bases between. There are 16 residues in the CDR3. CDR3 nucleotides: TGTGCCAGCACCAAACTAGTCGGACACACTGGAAACACCATATATTTT. This sequence encodes CASTKLVGHTGNTIYF.

This clonotype was picked up a small number of times. The rearrangement uses TRBV7-9 and TRBJ1-1; no reliable D call. CDR1 and CDR2 (germline): SEHNR, FQNEAQ (reference sequence). The CDR3 length is 13 residues. Trimming stripped 5 bases from V and 5 bases from J, with 12 bases between. CDR3 protein: CASSPQPWTEAFF. The CDR3 nucleotides are TGTGCCAGCAGCCCCCAACCCTGGACTGAAGCTTTCTTT.

J is TRBJ2-1 and V is TRBV24-1; 7 bases line up with TRBD2. The germline CDR1 and CDR2 sequences are KGHDR and SFDVKD. V was pared by 1 base and J by 1 base, with 3 bases of the junction left unmatched. This CDR3 has 16 amino acids. The chain's CDR3 is CATSDFRGSSYNEQFF. In DNA form, the CDR3 reads TGTGCCACCAGTGATTTCCGCGGGAGTTCCTACAATGAGCAGTTCTTC.

In this sample, this clonotype turned up many times. J is TRBJ2-1 and V is TRBV12-3 or TRBV12-4; weak D call: TRBD2 (5 bases). The length of the CDR3 is 15 residues. V was cut by 4 bases and J by 1 base, with 11 bases left in between. CDR3 amino acids: CASSYSLGSYNEQFF. CDR3 nucleotide sequence: TGTGCCAGCAGTTATTCACTAGGGTCCTACAATGAGCAGTTCTTC.

This clonotype came up a few times. In DNA form, the CDR3 reads TGCAGTGCACCAGAGACAGGGGGCGCGAATCAGCCCCAGCATTTT. This sequence encodes CSAPETGGANQPQHF. This chain links TRBV20-1 with TRBJ1-5; 10 nucleotides line up with TRBD1. Trimming took 6 bases from V and 4 from J; bases not matched to a gene: 9. The CDR3 is made up of 15 amino acids. The germline CDR1 and CDR2 sequences are DFQATT and SNEGSKA (reference sequence).

The chain carries TRBV28 and TRBJ2-7; TRBD2 agrees at 9 bases. V was pared by 3 bases and J by 5 bases, with 11 bases of the junction left unmatched. The CDR3 length is 16 residues. Looked up from germline, CDR1 is MDHEN and CDR2 is SYDVKM. CDR3 in DNA: TGTGCCAGCAGTTTTCGGCGGGAGGGTCCCCTTCACGAGCAGTACTTC. It translates to CASSFRREGPLHEQYF. The full variable domain, with the rest looked up from reference TRBV28 and TRBJ2-7, is DVKVTQSSRYLVKRTGEKVFLECVQDMDHENMFWYRQDPGLGLRLIYFSYDVKMKEKGDIPEGYSVSREKKERFSLILESASTNQTSMYLCASSFRREGPLHEQYFGPGTRLTVT.

This chain links TRBV6-2 or TRBV6-3 with TRBJ2-5, with D maybe TRBD1 (6 bases). V was clipped by 0 bases and J by 13 bases, with 9 bases between them. CDR1 and CDR2 from the germline V gene are MNHEY and SVGEGT. The CDR3 is made up of 11 amino acids. The CDR3 bases are TGTGCCAGCAGTTACTCGGACAGCCGGTACTTC. It specifies CASSYSDSRYF.

This clonotype was seen only a few times. The chain is built from TRBV20-1 and TRBJ2-5; no definite D call. The length of the CDR3 is 15 residues. Trimming shortened V by 5 bases and J by 5 bases, and 21 bases separated the two germline ends. Germline-derived CDR1 and CDR2 are DFQATT and SNEGSKA (reference sequence). The CDR3 spells CSAPTGPLHSETQYF. CDR3 coding DNA: TGCAGTGCTCCTACCGGCCCCCTGCACTCTGAGACCCAGTACTTC.